Listed below are T cell receptor beta chains from one sample, sequenced in a study of blood T cell repertoires in COVID-19. The data were produced by immunoSEQ multiplex PCR, yet TCRdb's version contains in-frame clones alone and is incomplete. The sample lists some 460,000 clones; about 89% were seen once. What was sequenced was peripheral blood. The source of these receptors is a young woman with acute or convalescent COVID-19. CDR3s leave out the opening cysteine and the closing phenylalanine or tryptophan. Each record gives: J gene, clone size, D gene, V gene, CDR3 protein. D genes are given only for firm matches. Rows give clone size only sometimes, using once, few, many, or a class for an expanded clone.

TRBJ1-3 . . TRBV7-9 ASHLGTRLGVDGNTIY
TRBJ1-2 . . TRBV6-6 ASYEDGYT
TRBJ2-2 . TRBD1 TRBV5-1 ASTGQANTGELF
TRBJ2-7 . TRBD1 TRBV28 ASRPGQGSYEQY
TRBJ1-2 . TRBD1 TRBV5-1 ASSLGGQGAYGYT
TRBJ1-3 . . TRBV5-5 ASSPTGDSGNTIY
TRBJ2-7 . . TRBV27 ASTPVGAGEQY
TRBJ1-5 . . TRBV6-6 ASSSNRDQPQH
TRBJ1-4 . TRBD1 TRBV19 ASSLAGTGGEKLF
TRBJ1-2 . . TRBV18 ASSPWRGNYGYT
TRBJ2-2 . . TRBV29-1 SVEAGATNTGELF
TRBJ1-3 few . TRBV5-1 ASSLVPGGNTIY
TRBJ2-4 once TRBD2 TRBV24-1 ATSDPPGGRYEDKNIQY
TRBJ1-1 . . TRBV19 ASSGIQVMNTEAF
TRBJ1-5 few . TRBV12-3/TRBV12-4 ASSVDRNQPQH